At least ten counts were recorded for the clone carrying this T cell receptor (beta chain). RNA transcripts gave rise to amplified TCR beta CDR3 regions. Using the HTBI primer set, a first-round RT-PCR was run on the TCR CDR3. MiXCR was run by TCRdb on the multiplex PCR reads, yielding one entry per CDR3 protein. The table has some 360,000 distinct CDR3 sequences, roughly 20% seen once; the top ten hold about 16%. This sample is drawn from a study of T cells in Graves' hyperthyroidism and ophthalmopathy. V dropped 4 bases and J dropped 0 bases, with 13 bases sitting between them. CDR1 is SGHAT and CDR2 is FQNNGV in the germline V gene. The CDR3 has 16 amino acids. Out of less than 12 ml of fresh peripheral blood came the PBMCs.

The sample consisted of blood. The gene calls are TRBV11-2 and TRBJ1-3; D may be TRBD1 (5 bases). The origin of this receptor is a woman aged 40 to 50 with Graves' ophthalmopathy. The CDR3 loop reads CASSSLQANSGNTIYF. The CDR3 nucleotides read TGTGCCAGCAGCTCCCTACAGGCGAACTCTGGAAACACCATATATTTT.